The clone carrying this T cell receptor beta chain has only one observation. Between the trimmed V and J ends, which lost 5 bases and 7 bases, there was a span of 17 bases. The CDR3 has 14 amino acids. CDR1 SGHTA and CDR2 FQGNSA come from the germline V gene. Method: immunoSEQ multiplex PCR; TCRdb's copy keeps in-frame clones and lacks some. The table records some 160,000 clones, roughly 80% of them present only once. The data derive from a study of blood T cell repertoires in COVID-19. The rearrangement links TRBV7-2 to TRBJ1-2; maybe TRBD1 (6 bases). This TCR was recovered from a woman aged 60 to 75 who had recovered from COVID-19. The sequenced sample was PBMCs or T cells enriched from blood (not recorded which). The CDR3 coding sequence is TGTGCCAGCAGCGCACCAGGGGCGGGTAGTGGCTACACCTTC. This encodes CASSAPGAGSGYTF. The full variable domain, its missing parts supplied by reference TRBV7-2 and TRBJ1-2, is GAGVSQSPSNKVTEKGKDVELRCDPISGHTALYWYRQSLGQGLEFLIYFQGNSAPDKSGLPSDRFSAERTGGSVSTLTIQRTQQEDSAVYLCASSAPGAGSGYTFGSGTRLTVV.